This T cell receptor beta chain originates from a study of cytomegalovirus exposure and HLA in healthy donors. Study-wide findings and caveats: Prior analysis indicated that the majority of TCR beta V segments exhibited productivity approximately 90% or approximately 30% of the time. Cytomegalovirus association was listed for under 200 TCR beta chains. The authors later found most CMV-associated TCR beta chains appeared HLA-restricted.

A remark on this clone: Its antigen is unidentified.

This PCR relied on a set of 60 Vbeta primers and 13 Jbeta primers. This table comes from immunoSEQ multiplex PCR, and its TCRdb copy is limited to in-frame clones, with some not included. This table has under 130,000 clones, around two thirds appearing once. From germline, CDR1 is MDHEN and CDR2 SYDVKM. The V end lost 3 bases, the J end lost 8 bases, and 19 bases lay between the germline ends. CDR3 length equals 16 residues. Regarding donors, all were healthy bone marrow donors. The sequenced sample was PBMCs. The genes are TRBV28 and TRBJ1-4; weak D call: TRBD1 (6 bases). This receptor was taken from a woman between 50 and 59 years old in good health and CMV-seronegative. CDR3 DNA sequence: TGTGCCAGCAGTTTTAAGGGGGTGGGAGTGTGGGAAAAACTGTTTTTT. Protein product: CASSFKGVGVWEKLFF.